This T cell receptor beta chain was sequenced in a study of blood T cell repertoires in COVID-19. CDR1 is SGHAT, CDR2 FQNNGV, per germline. This CDR3 is 13 amino acids long. V was clipped by 7 bases and J by 5 bases; unmatched bases: 6. Study processing details: Reference gene primer amplification in the assay estimated nucleated cell counts. Repertoires were generated with immunoSEQ multiplex PCR, while TCRdb's copy carries only in-frame clones and drops some. That table is the source of V, J and clone size, and D and trimming were worked out from the DNA. The data show some 130,000 clones, around four fifths seen once.

The sequenced sample was peripheral blood. This clonotype was sampled from a man aged 55 to 70 who had recovered from COVID-19. The chain combines TRBV11-2 with TRBJ2-5; 8 bases are a match to TRBD1. CDR3 in amino acids: CASTPDRAETQYF. The CDR3 DNA is TGTGCCAGCACCCCGGACAGGGCGGAGACCCAGTACTTC.